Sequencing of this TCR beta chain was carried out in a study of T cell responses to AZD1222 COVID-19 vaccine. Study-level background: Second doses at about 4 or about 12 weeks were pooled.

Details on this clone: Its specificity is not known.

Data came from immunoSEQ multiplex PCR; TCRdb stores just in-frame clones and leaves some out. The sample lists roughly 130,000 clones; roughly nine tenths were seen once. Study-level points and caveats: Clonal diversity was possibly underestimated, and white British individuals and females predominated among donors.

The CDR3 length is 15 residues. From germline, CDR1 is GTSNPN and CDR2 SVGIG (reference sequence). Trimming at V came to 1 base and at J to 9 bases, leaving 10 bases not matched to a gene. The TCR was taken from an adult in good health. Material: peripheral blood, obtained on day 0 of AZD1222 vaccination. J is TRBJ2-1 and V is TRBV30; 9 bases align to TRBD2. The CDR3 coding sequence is TGTGCCTGGAGTGGAGGCGGGGGGGCCGTCGGTGAGCAGTTCTTC. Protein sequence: CAWSGGGGAVGEQFF.